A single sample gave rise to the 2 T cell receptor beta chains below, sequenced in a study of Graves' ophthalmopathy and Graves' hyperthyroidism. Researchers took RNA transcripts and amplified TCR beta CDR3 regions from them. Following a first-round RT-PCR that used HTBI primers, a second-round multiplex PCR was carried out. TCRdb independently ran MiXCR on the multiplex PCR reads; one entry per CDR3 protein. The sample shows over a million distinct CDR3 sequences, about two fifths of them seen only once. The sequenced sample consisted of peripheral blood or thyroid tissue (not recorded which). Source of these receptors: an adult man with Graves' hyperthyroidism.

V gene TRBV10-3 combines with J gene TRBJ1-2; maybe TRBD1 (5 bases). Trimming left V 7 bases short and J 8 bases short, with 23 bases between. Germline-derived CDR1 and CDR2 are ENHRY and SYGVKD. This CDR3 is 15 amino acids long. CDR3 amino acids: CAITEGGAGWKGYTF. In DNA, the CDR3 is TGTGCCATCACCGAAGGAGGGGCAGGGTGGAAGGGCTACACCTTC.

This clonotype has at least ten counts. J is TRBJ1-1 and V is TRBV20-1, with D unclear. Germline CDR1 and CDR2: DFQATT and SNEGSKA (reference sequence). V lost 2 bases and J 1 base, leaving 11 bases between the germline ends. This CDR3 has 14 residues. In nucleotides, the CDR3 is TGCAGTGCTAGAAGGGTTCTAAGGAACACTGAAGCTTTCTTT. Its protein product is CSARRVLRNTEAFF.